Reported below is one T cell receptor beta chain. The CDR3 has 14 amino acids. V lost 7 bases, J lost 2 bases, and 3 bases stayed unmatched. The V gene's germline CDR1 is SNHLY and CDR2 FYNNEI. This entry belongs to a study of T cells in Graves' hyperthyroidism and ophthalmopathy. TCR beta CDR3 regions were amplified from RNA. A first-round RT-PCR of the TCR CDR3 used the HTBI primer set. Each CDR3 protein is one row after TCRdb ran MiXCR on the multiplex PCR reads. The sample includes 300,000 to 400,000 distinct CDR3 sequences, 18% seen only once; the top ten take around 54%. The PBMCs studied were ones that came from 10 ml fresh peripheral blood.

This rearrangement joins TRBV2 to TRBJ2-1; TRBD1 aligns across 9 bases. The sample was blood. This TCR came from a woman between 50 and 59 years old with Graves' hyperthyroidism. In DNA, the CDR3 is TGTGCCAGCATGAGGACAGGGGCCTACAATGAGCAGTTCTTC. Translated, it gives CASMRTGAYNEQFF.